This T cell receptor (beta chain) was found in a study of blood T cell repertoires in COVID-19. About the research overall: Whether acute or convalescent, the COVID-19 samples came from the United States, Italy and Spain. In each case, the material was cDNA or gDNA derived from T cells, B-cell-depleted T cells, or PBMCs.

During active infection, Seattle patients enrolled and were then monitored through disease. The germline CDR1 and CDR2 sequences are LNHDA and SQIVND (reference sequence). The ends lost 5 bases at V and 8 bases at J; junction bases unmatched: 6. The CDR3 consists of 13 residues. This table comes from immunoSEQ multiplex PCR, and its TCRdb copy is limited to in-frame clones, with some not included. The sample has about 230,000 clones, more than 80% seen once. This chain links TRBV19 with TRBJ1-2, with 9 nucleotides matching TRBD1. The sample comprised peripheral blood. The TCR comes from a woman older than 75 with COVID-19, enrolled during active disease. The CDR3 reads CASSRDRVGGYTF. The DNA for the CDR3 is TGTGCCAGTAGTCGGGACAGGGTAGGAGGCTACACCTTC.